Listed here are 7 T cell receptor beta chains from one sample, sequenced in a study of T cells in women clearing cervical HPV infection. Method: immunoSEQ multiplex PCR; TCRdb's copy keeps in-frame clones and lacks some. In total, the table holds about 48,000 clones. Sequencing was done on a sample of blood buffy coat. These receptors were collected from a woman between 18 and 70 years old with a cervical HPV16 infection that either progressed to CIN3+ or cleared (not recorded which).

For this clone: The read terminates 3 residues ahead of where the CDR3 ends, so the germline J gene completes it. J is TRBJ1-2 and V is TRBV2; 9 nucleotides match TRBD1. The CDR3 has 16 amino acids. V shed 5 bases and J 5 bases; nucleotides not matched to a gene: 12. Germline CDR1 reads SNHLY; CDR2 reads FYNNEI. The CDR3 bases that were read are TGTGCCAGCAGTCGAGACCAACTACAGGGGGCTTATGGC. Protein sequence: CASSRDQLQGAYG. The complete CDR3 protein is CASSRDQLQGAYGYTF.

Turning to this clone: The CDR3 end falls 3 residues outside the read, so it is completed with the germline J gene. The chain recombines TRBV20-1 with TRBJ2-7; the D gene is possibly TRBD1 (6 bases). Trimming pared 4 bases from V and 0 bases from J, leaving 13 bases between. The CDR3 loop spans 14 amino acids. From germline, CDR1 is DFQATT and CDR2 SNEGSKA (reference sequence). The sequenced CDR3 bases are TGCAGTGCTAAAACGACAGGTAACTCCTACGAG. Translation: CSAKTTGNSYE. The whole CDR3 region reads CSAKTTGNSYEQYF.

As to this clone: The read terminates 3 residues before the CDR3 end, so the remaining end is supplied by the germline J gene. The chain has TRBV19 and TRBJ1-2; no clear D. Germline values: CDR1 LNHDA, CDR2 SQIVND (reference sequence). This CDR3 is 13 amino acids long. The V gene lost 6 bases and the J gene lost 7 bases, with 15 bases spanning the gap. The CDR3: CASRPSRVSGYTF. The CDR3 bases that were read are TGTGCCAGTAGGCCGTCAAGGGTGTCTGGC.

Points on this clone: The read halts 3 residues ahead of the CDR3 end, with the missing end drawn from the germline J gene. This chain links TRBV7-9 with TRBJ2-1; maybe TRBD1 (6 bases). With 3 bases removed from V and 4 bases from J, the gap between germline ends came to 7 bases. CDR1 SEHNR and CDR2 FQNEAQ come from the germline V gene (reference sequence). This CDR3 is 13 amino acids long. The part of the CDR3 DNA that was read is TGTGCCAGCAGCTTGCAGGGGTACAATGAG. It is translated as CASSLQGYNE. The CDR3 in its entirety is CASSLQGYNEQFF.

Remarks on this clone: The read terminates 3 residues before the CDR3 end, so the remaining end is supplied by the germline J gene. The rearrangement links TRBV5-1 to TRBJ2-1, with D tentatively TRBD2 (6 bases). Per the germline V gene, CDR1 is SGHRS and CDR2 is YFSETQ. The CDR3 has 15 residues. Trimming shortened V by 2 bases and J by 9 bases, and 18 bases separated the two germline ends. CDR3: CASSFLSGSVSEQFF. The DNA read from the CDR3 is TGCGCCAGCAGCTTCCTTAGCGGATCTGTAAGTGAG.

Concerning this clone itself: Coverage ceases 3 residues before the CDR3 finishes, and the germline J gene fills in the end. J is TRBJ2-7 and V is TRBV28, with no clear D. The CDR3 contains 12 residues. With 7 bases removed from V and 0 bases from J, the gap between germline ends came to 7 bases. The germline V gene encodes CDR1 MDHEN and CDR2 SYDVKM. Partial CDR3 DNA: TGTGCCAGCACCTTCCTCTCCTACGAG. Encoded protein: CASTFLSYE. In full, the CDR3 is CASTFLSYEQYF.

A word on this clone: The CDR3 goes on 3 residues after the read ends, and that part is filled in from the germline J gene. The J gene is TRBJ1-1, the V gene TRBV5-1; TRBD1 aligns across 7 bases. Germline CDR1 is SGHRS and CDR2 is YFSETQ. The CDR3 sequence is 16 residues long. Losses at the gene ends were 3 bases for V and 0 bases for J; bases not matched to a gene: 8. CDR3 in amino acids: CASSSGTDHMNTEAFF. The sequenced CDR3 bases are TGCGCCAGCAGCTCCGGGACAGACCATATGAACACTGAA.